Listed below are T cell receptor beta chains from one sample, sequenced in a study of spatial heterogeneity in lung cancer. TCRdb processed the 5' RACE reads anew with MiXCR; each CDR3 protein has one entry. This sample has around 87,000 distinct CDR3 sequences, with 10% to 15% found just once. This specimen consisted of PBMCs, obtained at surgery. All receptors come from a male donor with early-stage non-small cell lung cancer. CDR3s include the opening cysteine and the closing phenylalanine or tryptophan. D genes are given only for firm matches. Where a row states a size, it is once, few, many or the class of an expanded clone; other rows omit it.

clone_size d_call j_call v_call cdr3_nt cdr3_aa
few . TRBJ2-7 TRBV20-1 TGCAGTGCCTCATTCCGGGGGCAGGGCTCCTACGAGCAGTACTTC CSASFRGQGSYEQYF
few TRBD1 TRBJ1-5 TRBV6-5 TGTGCCAGCAGTTATTCCGACAGGGGGGATCAGCCCCAGCATTTT CASSYSDRGDQPQHF
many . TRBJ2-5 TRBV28 TGTGCCAGCAGTTTGGGCAGGGCGCAAGAGACCCAGTACTTC CASSLGRAQETQYF
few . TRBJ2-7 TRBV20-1 TGCAGTGCGCGTTGGGGGTCCTCTGAGCAGTACTTC CSARWGSSEQYF
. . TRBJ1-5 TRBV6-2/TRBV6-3 TGTGCCAGCAGTTACTTGGAAGTCAATCAGCCCCAGCATTTT CASSYLEVNQPQHF
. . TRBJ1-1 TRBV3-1 TGTGCCAGCAGCCTAAAGGACGGCCTTGAAGCTTTCTTT CASSLKDGLEAFF
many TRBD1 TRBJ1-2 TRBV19 TGTGCCAGTAGTACCGGGACAGCTGTCTATGGCTACACCTTC CASSTGTAVYGYTF
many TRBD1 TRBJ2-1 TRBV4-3 TGCGCCAGCAGCCAAGTGTGGACAGGGAGCAACTACAATGAGCAGTTCTTC CASSQVWTGSNYNEQFF
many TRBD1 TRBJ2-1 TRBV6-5 TGTGCCAGCAGCCAACCCCACGGGACAGGGAACTATGAGCAGTTCTTC CASSQPHGTGNYEQFF
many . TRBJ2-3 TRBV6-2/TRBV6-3 TGTGCCAGCAGCCCCCTGGGGCGGTCGACAGATACGCAGTATTTT CASSPLGRSTDTQYF
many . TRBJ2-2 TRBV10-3 TGTGCCATCAGTGAACAAACCGGGGGCACCGGGGAGCTGTTTTTT CAISEQTGGTGELFF
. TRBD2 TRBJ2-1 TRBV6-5 TGTGCCAGCAGAAAAGATAGCGGGGGGTACAATGAGCAGTTCTTC CASRKDSGGYNEQFF
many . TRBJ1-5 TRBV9 TGTGCCAGCAGCGTAGTTTTTTCAGGGATGAGCAATCAGCCCCAGCATTTT CASSVVFSGMSNQPQHF
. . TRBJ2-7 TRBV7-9 TGTGCCAGCAGCCCTCTTAGGACAGCGTACGAGCAGTACTTC CASSPLRTAYEQYF
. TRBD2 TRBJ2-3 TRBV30 TGTGCCTGGAGCGTTAGCGGGGGGGCCGCAGATACGCAGTATTTT CAWSVSGGAADTQYF
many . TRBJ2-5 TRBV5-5 TGTGCCAGCAGCTCCCAAGCGGAGCAAGAGACCCAGTACTTC CASSSQAEQETQYF
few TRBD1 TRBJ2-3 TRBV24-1 TGTGCCACCAGGGACAGGGGCCTCGATACGCAGTATTTT CATRDRGLDTQYF
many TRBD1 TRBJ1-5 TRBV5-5 TGTGCCAGCAGCTTGTTTACCGGGACAGGGGGTGGACAGCCCCAGCATTTT CASSLFTGTGGGQPQHF
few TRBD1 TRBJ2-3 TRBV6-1 TGTGCCAGCAGTGAAGCGGGACAGACCCCAGATACGCAGTATTTT CASSEAGQTPDTQYF
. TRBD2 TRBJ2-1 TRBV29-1 TGCAGCGTTAGGTTAGCGGGAGACTATGAGCAGTTCTTC CSVRLAGDYEQFF
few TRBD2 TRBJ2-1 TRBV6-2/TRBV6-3 TGTGCCAGCAGTTACTATCTGGGCCTAGCGGGAGTATACAATGAGCAGTTCTTC CASSYYLGLAGVYNEQFF
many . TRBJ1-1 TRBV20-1 TGCAGTGCTAGACAGAGTTACACTGAAGCTTTCTTT CSARQSYTEAFF
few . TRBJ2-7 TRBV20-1 TGCAGTCTACCCAAGGGGGGAACCTACGAGCAGTACTTC CSLPKGGTYEQYF
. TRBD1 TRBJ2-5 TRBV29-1 TGCAGCGTTGAAAGGGACAGTCGAGAGACCCAGTACTTC CSVERDSRETQYF
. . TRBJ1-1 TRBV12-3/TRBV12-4 TGTGCCAGCAGCCCCCAAGGGCCAGTTAACACTGAAGCTTTCTTT CASSPQGPVNTEAFF
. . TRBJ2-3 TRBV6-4 TGTGCCAGCAGTCGTGACGGGAGCGGCCCAGATACGCAGTATTTT CASSRDGSGPDTQYF
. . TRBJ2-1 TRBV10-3 TGTGCCATCAGTGAGTCGGCCAGGAGGTTCTTC CAISESARRFF
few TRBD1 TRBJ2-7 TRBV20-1 TGCAGTGCTAGAGAACTACGGACAGGGGGGACCAACGAGCAGTACTTC CSARELRTGGTNEQYF
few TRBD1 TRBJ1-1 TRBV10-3 TGTGCCATAAGGACAGGGGACACTGAAGCTTTCTTT CAIRTGDTEAFF